A selection of T cell receptor beta chains follows, all from one sample in a study of shared clonotypes between healthy human individuals. Here immunoSEQ multiplex PCR was the method, and the copy in TCRdb shows in-frame clones only, minus some. The sample records roughly 2 million clones, around 96% being singletons. The sample was naive CD8+ T cells sorted from blood. The source is a man aged 18 to 30 in good health. CDR3s include the opening cysteine and the closing phenylalanine or tryptophan. A D gene is named only where the DNA matches it firmly. Not every row has a clone size; where given, it reads once, few, many or a size class.

.	.	TRBJ1-5	TRBV5-1	TGCGCCAGCAGCGGGGACGGGAATCAGCCCCAGCATTTT	CASSGDGNQPQHF
once	TRBD1	TRBJ1-2	TRBV10-1	TGCGCCAGCAGTGAGTGGCGAACAGGGGGCCGGTACGGCTACACCTTC	CASSEWRTGGRYGYTF
once	.	TRBJ2-1	TRBV30	TGTGCCTGGAGTGTAGTCAATGAGCAGTTCTTC	CAWSVVNEQFF
.	.	TRBJ2-1	TRBV4-1	TGCGCCAGCAGCCAAGCGGGGAATGAGCAGTTCTTC	CASSQAGNEQFF
.	.	TRBJ2-2	TRBV4-3	TGCGCCAGCAGCCATAACGCTGCGAACACCGGGGAGCTGTTTTTT	CASSHNAANTGELFF
.	TRBD1	TRBJ1-2	TRBV28	TGTGCCAGCAGTTTCTTGGGGACAGGGGTGTTTTTGGACTATGGCTACACCTTC	CASSFLGTGVFLDYGYTF
once	.	TRBJ2-3	TRBV6-5	TGTGCCAGCAGTTCCTTGGGTGGGGGTAGTGCAGATACGCAGTATTTT	CASSSLGGGSADTQYF
.	.	TRBJ2-7	TRBV11-3	TGTGCCAGCAGCTTGGGACACCAATCATACGAGCAGTACTTC	CASSLGHQSYEQYF
.	.	TRBJ2-2	TRBV4-3	TGCGCCAGCAGCCAAGATTTACTAAACACCGGGGAGCTGTTTTTT	CASSQDLLNTGELFF
.	TRBD2	TRBJ2-7	TRBV15	TGTGCCACCAGCACAGGACTAGTCTACGAGCAGTACTTC	CATSTGLVYEQYF
.	.	TRBJ1-1	TRBV7-8	TGTGCCAGCAGCTCCCGGGCCGCGGGTGAGCGGGGAGCTTTCTTT	CASSSRAAGERGAFF
.	TRBD1	TRBJ2-7	TRBV4-1	TGCGCCAGCAGCCAAGATGGGACAGGGCTCGGCGAGCAGTACTTC	CASSQDGTGLGEQYF
.	.	TRBJ2-1	TRBV7-9	TGTGCCAGCAGCTTACAGGGTTCCTACAATGAGCAGTTCTTC	CASSLQGSYNEQFF
once	.	TRBJ2-5	TRBV10-2	TGCGCCAGCAGTGAGCTGGGAGGTATGGAGACCCAGTACTTC	CASSELGGMETQYF
.	.	TRBJ1-2	TRBV19	TGTGCCACCCTGGTGATGATTGGGGAGGCTAACTATGGCTACACCTTC	CATLVMIGEANYGYTF
.	.	TRBJ2-2	TRBV11-3	TGTGCCAGCAGCCCGATGGACGGAAAGAACACCGGGGAGCTGTTTTTT	CASSPMDGKNTGELFF
.	.	TRBJ2-7	TRBV19	TGTGCCAGTTCTTCCGGGACGCACTCCTACGAGCAGTACTTC	CASSSGTHSYEQYF
.	.	TRBJ1-1	TRBV28	TGTGCCAGCAACAACGAAGTGGGGATTCCGAACACTGAAGCTTTCTTT	CASNNEVGIPNTEAFF
.	TRBD1	TRBJ2-2	TRBV27	TGTGCCAGTCCCGGGACAGGGGACACCGGGGAGCTGTTTTTT	CASPGTGDTGELFF
.	TRBD2	TRBJ2-7	TRBV11-2	TGTGCCAGCAGCTTCGGGAGGGCCTACGAGCAGTACTTC	CASSFGRAYEQYF
.	.	TRBJ2-7	TRBV27	TGTGCCAGCAGTACAACAGGACTCTACGAGCAGTACTTC	CASSTTGLYEQYF
.	.	TRBJ2-7	TRBV28	TGTGCCAGCAGTTTAATAGGGATAGACTCCTACGAGCAGTACTTC	CASSLIGIDSYEQYF
.	TRBD1	TRBJ2-5	TRBV4-1	TGCGCCAGCAGCCTCCGACAGGGCTCGGCGGAGACCCAGTACTTC	CASSLRQGSAETQYF
.	.	TRBJ2-7	TRBV4-1	TGCGCCAGCAGCCAAGGCTTCACAGGCGGTGGGTACGAGCAGTACTTC	CASSQGFTGGGYEQYF
.	.	TRBJ2-7	TRBV27	TGTGCCAGCAGTTTCCTCGCCGGGGAGCAGTACTTC	CASSFLAGEQYF
.	.	TRBJ2-1	TRBV27	TGTGCCAGCAATCTAGGGGCCCCTTTAGAGGGAGTGGGAAATGAGCAGTTCTTC	CASNLGAPLEGVGNEQFF
.	.	TRBJ1-2	TRBV6-6	TGTGCCAGCAGTTACTCAGGTGGTCCCCCTATTGACTTC	CASSYSGGPPIDF
.	.	TRBJ1-1	TRBV10-3	TGTGCCATCAGTGATTCTCGGGGCCTTAACACTGAAGCTTTCTTT	CAISDSRGLNTEAFF